The clone carrying this TCR beta chain was seen more than once but under ten times. Its antigen is unidentified. This record belongs to a study of T-cell memory formation after mild COVID-19. Study in general: Among the donors, TCR clusters were largely specific to each donor.

The CDR3 is 13 amino acids. CDR1 and CDR2 (germline): SGHTA, FQGNSA. Trimming shortened V by 2 bases and J by 1 base, and 2 bases separated the two germline ends. TCRdb redid the calling of the 5' RACE reads with MiXCR, one entry per CDR3 protein. This table holds roughly 170,000 distinct CDR3 sequences, approximately 17% found once. Whole-study findings and limits: Cross-reactive memory apparently joined, as some responding clones appeared in pre-infection memory.

The sample comprised PBMCs or a T cell subset sorted from them (not recorded which). The receptor was isolated from a man younger than 35 who had mild COVID-19 (a few samples of this study predate the infection). Cell type and time point are not known. The chain links TRBV7-2 to TRBJ2-2; D gene unclear. CDR3 sequence: CASSLLNTGELFF. Written as DNA, the CDR3 is TGTGCCAGCAGCTTATTGAACACCGGGGAGCTGTTTTTT.